A selection of T cell receptor beta chains follows, all from one sample in a study of spatial heterogeneity in lung cancer. TCRdb ran MiXCR on the 5' RACE reads and lists one entry per CDR3 protein. The data show thousands of distinct CDR3 sequences, approximately 20% seen once. The sample was normal lung tissue next to the tumor, taken at surgery. The receptors stem from a male donor with early-stage non-small cell lung cancer. Each CDR3 is given with its conserved first and last residue. The D gene is left open where the match is weak. The size field is filled for only some rows; it gives once, few, many or a size class.

d_call: TRBD2; j_call: TRBJ2-7; clone_size: NA; v_call: TRBV6-5; cdr3_nt: TGTGCCAGCAGTTACCCCGTTGAAGGCGGGAGGTACGAGCAGTACTTC; cdr3_aa: CASSYPVEGGRYEQYF
d_call: NA; j_call: TRBJ2-3; clone_size: NA; v_call: TRBV2; cdr3_nt: TGTGCCAGCAGTTTAGGTTACGACTCAGCTACGCAGTATTTT; cdr3_aa: CASSLGYDSATQYF
d_call: TRBD1; j_call: TRBJ2-5; clone_size: many; v_call: TRBV5-1; cdr3_nt: TGCGCCAGCAGCTTGGTTGGGACAGGGGAGACCCAGTACTTC; cdr3_aa: CASSLVGTGETQYF
d_call: NA; j_call: TRBJ2-2; clone_size: many; v_call: TRBV2; cdr3_nt: TGTGCCAGCAGGGTTGACACCGGGGAGCTGTTTTTT; cdr3_aa: CASRVDTGELFF
d_call: TRBD1; j_call: TRBJ1-5; clone_size: medium-sized; v_call: TRBV28; cdr3_nt: TGTGCCATATCGACAGGGAATCGGGATCAGCCCCAGCATTTT; cdr3_aa: CAISTGNRDQPQHF
d_call: TRBD2; j_call: TRBJ2-1; clone_size: many; v_call: TRBV3-1; cdr3_nt: TGTGCCAGCAGCCTACTAGGGACTAGCGGGACAAGGGACAATGAGCAGTTCTTC; cdr3_aa: CASSLLGTSGTRDNEQFF
d_call: TRBD1; j_call: TRBJ1-5; clone_size: medium-sized; v_call: TRBV29-1; cdr3_nt: TGCAGCGTTGAAACCCAGGACAGGGGGCCTCATCAGCCCCAGCATTTT; cdr3_aa: CSVETQDRGPHQPQHF
d_call: NA; j_call: TRBJ2-7; clone_size: medium-sized; v_call: TRBV6-6; cdr3_nt: TGTGCCAGCAGCGGACAGAGGAGCTCCTACGAGCAGTACTTC; cdr3_aa: CASSGQRSSYEQYF
d_call: NA; j_call: TRBJ2-3; clone_size: medium-sized; v_call: TRBV12-3/TRBV12-4; cdr3_nt: TGTGCCAGCAGCCCACCCGGAGATACGCAGTATTTT; cdr3_aa: CASSPPGDTQYF
d_call: NA; j_call: TRBJ2-1; clone_size: medium-sized; v_call: TRBV10-3; cdr3_nt: TGTGCCATCAGTGATACTGGGTTCGATGAGCAGTTCTTC; cdr3_aa: CAISDTGFDEQFF
d_call: TRBD2; j_call: TRBJ2-1; clone_size: medium-sized; v_call: TRBV20-1; cdr3_nt: TGCAGTGCTAGACCCGGGACTAGCGGCTACAATGAGCAGTTCTTC; cdr3_aa: CSARPGTSGYNEQFF
d_call: TRBD1; j_call: TRBJ1-2; clone_size: medium-sized; v_call: TRBV12-3/TRBV12-4; cdr3_nt: TGTGCCAGCAGTAACCCGGACAGGGTTACGTATGGCTACACCTTC; cdr3_aa: CASSNPDRVTYGYTF
d_call: TRBD1; j_call: TRBJ1-1; clone_size: medium-sized; v_call: TRBV2; cdr3_nt: TGTGCCAGCAGTGGACAGGGGTGGGAGACTGAAGCTTTCTTT; cdr3_aa: CASSGQGWETEAFF
d_call: NA; j_call: TRBJ1-1; clone_size: medium-sized; v_call: TRBV7-2; cdr3_nt: TGTGCCAGCAGCTTATATGGAGTCGGGTACACTGAAGCTTTCTTT; cdr3_aa: CASSLYGVGYTEAFF
d_call: TRBD2; j_call: TRBJ2-1; clone_size: NA; v_call: TRBV20-1; cdr3_nt: TGCAGTGCTTTTGGGGGACTAGTGAACGGCTATGAGCAGTTCTTC; cdr3_aa: CSAFGGLVNGYEQFF
d_call: TRBD1; j_call: TRBJ2-5; clone_size: NA; v_call: TRBV11-2; cdr3_nt: TGTGCCAGCGGACCTGCGTGGGACAGCCTCGTTCCCCAAGAGACCCAGTACTTC; cdr3_aa: CASGPAWDSLVPQETQYF
d_call: TRBD2; j_call: TRBJ2-5; clone_size: few; v_call: TRBV24-1; cdr3_nt: TGTGCCACCGCCCCAGCGGGGGACCAAGAGACCCAGTACTTC; cdr3_aa: CATAPAGDQETQYF
d_call: TRBD2; j_call: TRBJ2-4; clone_size: medium-sized; v_call: TRBV28; cdr3_nt: TGTGCCAGCAGTTTAATTCCCCCTCTAGCGGGCCTAGCCAAAAACATTCAGTACTTC; cdr3_aa: CASSLIPPLAGLAKNIQYF
d_call: NA; j_call: TRBJ2-7; clone_size: medium-sized; v_call: TRBV18; cdr3_nt: TGTGCCAGCTCAACCTTGGGGTACGAGCAGTACTTC; cdr3_aa: CASSTLGYEQYF
d_call: TRBD1; j_call: TRBJ2-3; clone_size: NA; v_call: TRBV5-1; cdr3_nt: TGCGCCAGCAGCTTCGCCGGGACAGGGGGCTTAGATACGCAGTATTTT; cdr3_aa: CASSFAGTGGLDTQYF
d_call: TRBD1; j_call: TRBJ2-1; clone_size: medium-sized; v_call: TRBV18; cdr3_nt: TGTGCCAGCTCCCATCGCAGGGACAGGTCTCGCAATGAGCAGTTCTTC; cdr3_aa: CASSHRRDRSRNEQFF
d_call: NA; j_call: TRBJ1-2; clone_size: large; v_call: TRBV25-1; cdr3_nt: TGTGCCAGCAGTCCAGGGACCAACTATGGCTACACCTTC; cdr3_aa: CASSPGTNYGYTF
d_call: TRBD1; j_call: TRBJ2-5; clone_size: NA; v_call: TRBV7-2; cdr3_nt: TGTGCCAGCAGCCTTTTCCGGACAGGGTCTTTAGAGACCCAGTACTTC; cdr3_aa: CASSLFRTGSLETQYF
d_call: TRBD2; j_call: TRBJ2-2; clone_size: medium-sized; v_call: TRBV11-2; cdr3_nt: TGTGCCAGCACCAGACTAGCGGGGGTGAACACCGGGGAGCTGTTTTTT; cdr3_aa: CASTRLAGVNTGELFF
d_call: NA; j_call: TRBJ1-1; clone_size: NA; v_call: TRBV27; cdr3_nt: TGTGCCAGCAGTTTATCGGGCGGGGTTCTATCTGAAGCTTTCTTT; cdr3_aa: CASSLSGGVLSEAFF
d_call: NA; j_call: TRBJ2-2; clone_size: NA; v_call: TRBV29-1; cdr3_nt: TGCAGCGTTAAACTACAGGGCGACGGCGGGGAGCTGTTTTTT; cdr3_aa: CSVKLQGDGGELFF